This T cell receptor (beta chain) was recovered during a study of blood T cell repertoires in COVID-19. Study information: Whether acute or convalescent, the COVID-19 samples came from the United States, Italy and Spain.

Authors' processing steps: The authors estimated nucleated cell counts from reference gene primer amplification. Only in-frame clones appear in the TCRdb table, and some are missing; sequencing was by immunoSEQ multiplex PCR. D and trimming come from the DNA, and the V and J calls and clone size come from that table. The sample records 110,000 to 150,000 clones, around 84% being singletons. V was clipped by 2 bases and J by 9 bases; unmatched bases: 11. The germline CDR1 and CDR2 sequences are GTSNPN and SVGIG (reference sequence). This CDR3 comprises 15 residues. This chain connects TRBV30 to TRBJ2-1, with 9 bases fitting TRBD1. Sequencing input: peripheral blood. The receptor was isolated from a human donor in a cohort sampled during active COVID-19. The CDR3, as DNA: TGTGCCTGGAGTCCTAGGGGACAGGGAAGTAGTGAGCAGTTCTTC. Encoded protein: CAWSPRGQGSSEQFF. The whole variable domain, filled in from reference TRBV30 and TRBJ2-1, reads SQTIHQWPATLVQPVGSPLSLECTVEGTSNPNLYWYRQAAGRGLQLLFYSVGIGQISSEVPQNLSASRPQDRQFILSSKKLLLSDSGFYLCAWSPRGQGSSEQFFGPGTRLTVL.